The rows below give T cell receptor beta chains drawn from one sample of a study of T cell responses to AZD1222 COVID-19 vaccine. The protocol was immunoSEQ multiplex PCR, while the TCRdb copy is restricted to in-frame clones and leaves out a portion. Of about 130,000 clones listed, 70% to 90% were seen once; the top ten hold 12%. Sample: peripheral blood, taken on day 0 of AZD1222 vaccination. The receptors stem from an adult in good health. CDR3s include the opening cysteine and the closing phenylalanine or tryptophan. A D gene is named only where the DNA matches it firmly. Clone size is not always given. Where it is, it says once, few, many or a class for expanded clones.

CDR3 protein: CASSSFLWAGELFF
CDR3 DNA: TGTGCCAGCAGTTCATTCCTCTGGGCCGGGGAGCTGTTTTTT
V gene: TRBV27
D gene: .
J gene: TRBJ2-2
clone size: .

CDR3 protein: CASCSGGRYNEQFF
CDR3 DNA: TGCGCCAGCTGTAGCGGGGGGAGATACAATGAGCAGTTCTTC
V gene: TRBV10-1
D gene: TRBD2
J gene: TRBJ2-1
clone size: .

CDR3 protein: CASSEGGREHGYTF
CDR3 DNA: TGTGCCAGCAGCGAGGGGGGCAGGGAACATGGCTACACCTTC
V gene: TRBV3-1/TRBV3-2
D gene: .
J gene: TRBJ1-2
clone size: .

CDR3 protein: CASSPLSARASGRYTQYF
CDR3 DNA: TGTGCCAGTAGTCCCCTCAGTGCGCGGGCTAGCGGTCGGTATACGCAGTATTTT
V gene: TRBV19
D gene: TRBD2
J gene: TRBJ2-3
clone size: .

CDR3 protein: CASSFPNSPLHF
CDR3 DNA: TGTGCCAGCAGCTTCCCGAATTCACCCCTCCACTTT
V gene: TRBV5-6
D gene: .
J gene: TRBJ1-6
clone size: .

CDR3 protein: CASSLQEADEQYF
CDR3 DNA: TGTGCCAGCAGCCTACAGGAGGCCGACGAGCAGTACTTC
V gene: TRBV11-3
D gene: .
J gene: TRBJ2-7
clone size: .

CDR3 protein: CASSYAYEQYF
CDR3 DNA: TGTGCCAGCAGTTACGCCTACGAGCAGTACTTC
V gene: TRBV6-2/TRBV6-3
D gene: .
J gene: TRBJ2-7
clone size: .

CDR3 protein: CASGRLSGANVLTF
CDR3 DNA: TGTGCCAGCGGAAGGCTCTCTGGGGCCAACGTCCTGACTTTC
V gene: TRBV3-1/TRBV3-2
D gene: .
J gene: TRBJ2-6
clone size: .

CDR3 protein: CASRSGLAGAEQYF
CDR3 DNA: TGTGCCAGCAGGTCGGGACTAGCGGGAGCCGAGCAGTACTTC
V gene: TRBV28
D gene: TRBD2
J gene: TRBJ2-7
clone size: .

CDR3 protein: CASSWGLAGRQETQYF
CDR3 DNA: TGCGCCAGCAGCTGGGGACTAGCGGGGAGACAAGAGACCCAGTACTTC
V gene: TRBV5-1
D gene: TRBD2
J gene: TRBJ2-5
clone size: .

CDR3 protein: CATSDISLGRVRGTQYF
CDR3 DNA: TGTGCCACCAGTGATATTTCCCTGGGCAGGGTGAGGGGTACGCAGTATTTT
V gene: TRBV24-1
D gene: .
J gene: TRBJ2-3
clone size: .

CDR3 protein: CASSQGGQGIEQFF
CDR3 DNA: TGTGCCAGCAGCCAAGGGGGACAGGGGATCGAGCAGTTCTTC
V gene: TRBV3-1/TRBV3-2
D gene: TRBD1
J gene: TRBJ2-1
clone size: .

CDR3 protein: CASSQDPFNNSPLHF
CDR3 DNA: TGTGCCAGCAGCCAAGATCCGTTTAATAATTCACCCCTCCACTTT
V gene: TRBV14
D gene: .
J gene: TRBJ1-6
clone size: .

CDR3 protein: CASSSAGRTNTQYF
CDR3 DNA: TGTGCCAGCAGTTCTGCGGGGAGAACCAATACGCAGTATTTT
V gene: TRBV6-2/TRBV6-3
D gene: .
J gene: TRBJ2-3
clone size: .

CDR3 protein: CASSVREVLGDTQYF
CDR3 DNA: TGTGCCAGCAGCGTAAGAGAGGTATTGGGAGATACGCAGTATTTT
V gene: TRBV9
D gene: .
J gene: TRBJ2-3
clone size: .

CDR3 protein: CASSLDASRSGNTIYF
CDR3 DNA: TGTGCCAGCAGCTTGGACGCCAGTCGCTCTGGAAACACCATATATTTT
V gene: TRBV5-4
D gene: .
J gene: TRBJ1-3
clone size: .

CDR3 protein: CASSSQDTFQETQYF
CDR3 DNA: TGTGCCAGCAGTTCCCAGGACACTTTCCAAGAGACCCAGTACTTC
V gene: TRBV14
D gene: .
J gene: TRBJ2-5
clone size: .

CDR3 protein: CASLRRSSGNTIYF
CDR3 DNA: TGTGCCAGCCTTCGACGGAGCTCTGGAAACACCATATATTTT
V gene: TRBV2
D gene: .
J gene: TRBJ1-3
clone size: .

CDR3 protein: CASSKSWQGCRWSNEKLFF
CDR3 DNA: TGTGCCAGCAGCAAAAGCTGGCAGGGATGCCGCTGGTCTAATGAAAAACTGTTTTTT
V gene: TRBV21-1
D gene: .
J gene: TRBJ1-4
clone size: .

CDR3 protein: CASSQGIFSGRAVNEQFF
CDR3 DNA: TGCGCCAGCAGCCAAGGGATTTTTAGCGGGAGGGCCGTAAATGAGCAGTTCTTC
V gene: TRBV4-1
D gene: TRBD2
J gene: TRBJ2-1
clone size: .

CDR3 protein: CASSPLDGDTQYF
CDR3 DNA: TGTGCCAGCAGCCCCCTAGACGGAGATACGCAGTATTTT
V gene: TRBV16
D gene: .
J gene: TRBJ2-3
clone size: .

CDR3 protein: CARILDIQYF
CDR3 DNA: TGTGCCAGAATATTAGACATTCAGTACTTC
V gene: TRBV6-5
D gene: .
J gene: TRBJ2-4
clone size: .

CDR3 protein: CASSFQGGGYTF
CDR3 DNA: TGTGCCAGTAGTTTCCAGGGAGGTGGCTACACCTTC
V gene: TRBV19
D gene: .
J gene: TRBJ1-2
clone size: .

CDR3 protein: CASSLVSTSVYEQYF
CDR3 DNA: TGCGCCAGCAGCCTCGTCTCAACTAGCGTGTACGAGCAGTACTTC
V gene: TRBV4-1
D gene: TRBD2
J gene: TRBJ2-7
clone size: once

CDR3 protein: CASSQGGRTEAFF
CDR3 DNA: TGTGCCAGCAGCCAAGGGGGGCGGACTGAAGCTTTCTTT
V gene: TRBV3-1/TRBV3-2
D gene: .
J gene: TRBJ1-1
clone size: .

CDR3 protein: CAWSSGSYEQYF
CDR3 DNA: TGTGCCTGGAGTTCAGGCTCCTACGAGCAGTACTTC
V gene: TRBV30
D gene: .
J gene: TRBJ2-7
clone size: .

CDR3 protein: CSVDIRDRVYEQYF
CDR3 DNA: TGCAGCGTTGATATAAGGGACAGGGTTTACGAGCAGTACTTC
V gene: TRBV29-1
D gene: TRBD1
J gene: TRBJ2-7
clone size: .

CDR3 protein: CASRVDRAGGYTF
CDR3 DNA: TGTGCCAGCAGGGTTGACAGGGCGGGTGGCTACACCTTC
V gene: TRBV6-5
D gene: TRBD1
J gene: TRBJ1-2
clone size: .

CDR3 protein: CASSRPPLSPLHF
CDR3 DNA: TGTGCCAGTAGTCGCCCGCCACTTTCACCCCTCCACTTT
V gene: TRBV19
D gene: .
J gene: TRBJ1-6
clone size: .

CDR3 protein: CASSQSKRDGYTF
CDR3 DNA: TGCGCCAGCAGCCAATCGAAGAGGGATGGCTACACCTTC
V gene: TRBV4-3
D gene: .
J gene: TRBJ1-2
clone size: .

CDR3 protein: CASSIQGTGANVLTF
CDR3 DNA: TGTGCCAGTAGTATACAGGGGACTGGGGCCAACGTCCTGACTTTC
V gene: TRBV19
D gene: .
J gene: TRBJ2-6
clone size: .

CDR3 protein: CASSLDRRGANYGYTF
CDR3 DNA: TGTGCCAGCAGCTTAGATCGGCGCGGAGCTAACTATGGCTACACCTTC
V gene: TRBV11-2
D gene: .
J gene: TRBJ1-2
clone size: .

CDR3 protein: CASSLSPGQGQPLHF
CDR3 DNA: TGTGCCAGCAGCTTATCCCCCGGACAGGGTCAACCCCTCCACTTT
V gene: TRBV7-6
D gene: TRBD1
J gene: TRBJ1-6
clone size: .

CDR3 protein: CAISEMNDRVWTEAFF
CDR3 DNA: TGTGCCATCAGTGAGATGAACGACAGGGTTTGGACTGAAGCTTTCTTT
V gene: TRBV10-3
D gene: TRBD1
J gene: TRBJ1-1
clone size: .

CDR3 protein: CASSPIKAGGGNEQFF
CDR3 DNA: TGTGCCAGCAGCCCCATTAAAGCGGGAGGGGGTAATGAGCAGTTCTTC
V gene: TRBV4-2
D gene: TRBD2
J gene: TRBJ2-1
clone size: .

CDR3 protein: CASSYALRDHYGYTF
CDR3 DNA: TGTGCCAGCAGTTACGCGCTCAGGGACCACTATGGCTACACCTTC
V gene: TRBV6-2/TRBV6-3
D gene: .
J gene: TRBJ1-2
clone size: once

CDR3 protein: CARRHAGLAASYEQYF
CDR3 DNA: TGTGCCAGAAGGCACGCAGGACTAGCGGCCTCCTACGAGCAGTACTTC
V gene: TRBV5-3
D gene: TRBD2
J gene: TRBJ2-7
clone size: few

CDR3 protein: CASSLTSVSEAFF
CDR3 DNA: TGTGCCAGCAGCTTAACGTCAGTTTCTGAAGCTTTCTTT
V gene: TRBV7-3
D gene: .
J gene: TRBJ1-1
clone size: .

CDR3 protein: CASSLRMTDTQYF
CDR3 DNA: TGTGCCAGCAGCCTAAGGATGACAGATACGCAGTATTTT
V gene: TRBV7-3
D gene: .
J gene: TRBJ2-3
clone size: .

CDR3 protein: CSVGDSQNTEAFF
CDR3 DNA: TGCAGCGTAGGGGACAGTCAGAACACTGAAGCTTTCTTT
V gene: TRBV29-1
D gene: TRBD1
J gene: TRBJ1-1
clone size: .

CDR3 protein: CATSDLLGQGNEQFF
CDR3 DNA: TGTGCCACCAGTGATTTACTTGGACAGGGCAATGAGCAGTTCTTC
V gene: TRBV24-1
D gene: TRBD1
J gene: TRBJ2-1
clone size: .

CDR3 protein: CASSVRLAGGPNEQFF
CDR3 DNA: TGTGCCAGTAGTGTCAGACTAGCGGGGGGGCCCAATGAGCAGTTCTTC
V gene: TRBV19
D gene: TRBD2
J gene: TRBJ2-1
clone size: .

CDR3 protein: CATSERQGTEAFF
CDR3 DNA: TGTGCCACCAGTGAAAGACAGGGCACTGAAGCTTTCTTT
V gene: TRBV24-1
D gene: TRBD1
J gene: TRBJ1-1
clone size: .

CDR3 protein: CASSSQPSGGIYEQYF
CDR3 DNA: TGTGCCAGCAGTTCCCAACCTAGCGGGGGGATCTACGAGCAGTACTTC
V gene: TRBV6-5
D gene: TRBD2
J gene: TRBJ2-7
clone size: once

CDR3 protein: CASSTDSTSSYEQYF
CDR3 DNA: TGTGCCAGCAGCACCGACAGCACCAGCTCCTACGAGCAGTACTTC
V gene: TRBV7-2
D gene: .
J gene: TRBJ2-7
clone size: once

CDR3 protein: CSGRMNTEAFF
CDR3 DNA: TGCAGTGGACGGATGAACACTGAAGCTTTCTTT
V gene: TRBV20-1
D gene: .
J gene: TRBJ1-1
clone size: .

CDR3 protein: CASSIQTSGTGYNSPLHF
CDR3 DNA: TGTGCCAGTAGTATTCAGACCTCCGGGACAGGATATAATTCACCCCTCCACTTT
V gene: TRBV19
D gene: TRBD1
J gene: TRBJ1-6
clone size: .

CDR3 protein: CAIRKGLANEKLFF
CDR3 DNA: TGTGCCATCAGGAAGGGGTTAGCTAATGAAAAACTGTTTTTT
V gene: TRBV10-3
D gene: .
J gene: TRBJ1-4
clone size: .

CDR3 protein: CASSYDGQRVYGYTF
CDR3 DNA: TGTGCCAGCAGTTACGACGGACAGAGAGTCTATGGCTACACCTTC
V gene: TRBV6-5
D gene: .
J gene: TRBJ1-2
clone size: .

CDR3 protein: CASSLSGGTDTQYF
CDR3 DNA: TGTGCCAGCAGCTTAAGTGGGGGCACAGATACGCAGTATTTT
V gene: TRBV7-3
D gene: .
J gene: TRBJ2-3
clone size: .